This TCR beta chain was recovered during a study of Ad26.COV2.S vaccination and SARS-CoV-2 variants. Study in general: A COV1001 Ad26.COV2.S trial-arm participant provided the sample. Recipients of Ad26.COV2.S got it intramuscularly, once or twice 56 days apart.

Profiling relied on immunoSEQ multiplex PCR, and the TCRdb table lists in-frame clones only, not all of them. The sample includes around 450,000 clones, about nine tenths seen only once; the top ten take 1.7%. The treatment denotes: some 19 received Ad26.COV2.S at low or high dose, single or two shots; five or six received placebo; per-sample allocation not given. On day 63 after the first injection, vaccine and placebo recipients gave samples. This CDR3 comprises 17 residues. V was pared by 0 bases and J by 5 bases, with 18 bases between. In germline, CDR1 is LGHDT, CDR2 YNNKEL (reference sequence).

The source of this sequence is a person aged 18-60 years who received the Ad26.COV2.S COVID-19 vaccine or a placebo. The chain is built from TRBV3-1 (or the pseudogene TRBV3-2) and TRBJ2-3; D might be TRBD1 or TRBD2, each matching 5 bases. The sequencing here drew on peripheral blood, taken in a trial of Ad26.COV2.S vaccine versus placebo. CDR3 amino acids: CASSQDKLAGARDTQYF. The CDR3 DNA sequence: TGTGCCAGCAGCCAAGACAAGTTGGCCGGGGCACGAGATACGCAGTATTTT.